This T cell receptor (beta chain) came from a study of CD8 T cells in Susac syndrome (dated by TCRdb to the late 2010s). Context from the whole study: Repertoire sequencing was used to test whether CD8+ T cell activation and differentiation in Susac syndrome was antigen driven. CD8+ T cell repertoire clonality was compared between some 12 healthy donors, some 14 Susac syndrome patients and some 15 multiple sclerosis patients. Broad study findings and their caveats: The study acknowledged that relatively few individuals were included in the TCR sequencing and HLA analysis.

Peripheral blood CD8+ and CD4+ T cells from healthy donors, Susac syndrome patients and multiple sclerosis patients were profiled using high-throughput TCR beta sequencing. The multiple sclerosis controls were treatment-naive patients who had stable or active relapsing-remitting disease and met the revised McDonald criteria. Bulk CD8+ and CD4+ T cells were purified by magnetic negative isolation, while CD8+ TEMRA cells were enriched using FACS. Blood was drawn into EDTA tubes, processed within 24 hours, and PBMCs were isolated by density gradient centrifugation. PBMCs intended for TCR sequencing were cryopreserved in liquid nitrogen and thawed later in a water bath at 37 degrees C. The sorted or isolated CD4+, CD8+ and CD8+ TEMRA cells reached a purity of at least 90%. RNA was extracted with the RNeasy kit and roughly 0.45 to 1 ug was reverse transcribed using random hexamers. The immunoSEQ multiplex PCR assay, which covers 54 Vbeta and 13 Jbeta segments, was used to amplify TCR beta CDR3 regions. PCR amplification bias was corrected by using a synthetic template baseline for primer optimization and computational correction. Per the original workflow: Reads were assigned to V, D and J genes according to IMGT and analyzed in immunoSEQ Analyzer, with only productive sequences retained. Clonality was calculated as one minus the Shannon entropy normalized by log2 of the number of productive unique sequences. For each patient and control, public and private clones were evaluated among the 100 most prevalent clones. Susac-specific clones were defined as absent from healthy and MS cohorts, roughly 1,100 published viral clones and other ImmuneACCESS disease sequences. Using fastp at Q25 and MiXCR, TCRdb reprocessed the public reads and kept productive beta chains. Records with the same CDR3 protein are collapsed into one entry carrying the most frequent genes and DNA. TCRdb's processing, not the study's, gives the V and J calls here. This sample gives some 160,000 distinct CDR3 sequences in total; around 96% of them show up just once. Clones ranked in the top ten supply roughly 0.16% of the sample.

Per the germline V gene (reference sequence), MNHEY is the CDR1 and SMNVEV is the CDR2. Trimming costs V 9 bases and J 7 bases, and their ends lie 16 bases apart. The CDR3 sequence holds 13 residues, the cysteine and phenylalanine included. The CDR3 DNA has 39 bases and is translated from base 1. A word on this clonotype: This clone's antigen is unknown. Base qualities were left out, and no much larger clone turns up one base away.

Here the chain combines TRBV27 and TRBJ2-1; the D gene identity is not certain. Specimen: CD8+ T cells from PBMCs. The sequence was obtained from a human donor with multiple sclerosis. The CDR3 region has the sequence CASSASLWNEQFF. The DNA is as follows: TGTGCCAGTTCCGCGTCGTTGTGGAATGAGCAGTTCTTC.